The next 26 T cell receptor beta chains were all read from a single sample in a study of blood T cell repertoires in COVID-19. Sequencing was performed with immunoSEQ multiplex PCR; in TCRdb, only in-frame clones are kept and a portion is missing. This table holds about 190,000 clones, less than 80% found once. The sample comprised peripheral blood. These receptors originate from a woman aged 50 to 65 with acute or convalescent COVID-19.

This clone has only a few counts. The chain links TRBV24-1 to TRBJ2-7; TRBD2 matches at 9 bases. CDR3 length: 15 amino acids. Germline V CDR1 and CDR2: KGHDR, SFDVKD. The V segment lost 5 bases and the J segment 0 bases; nucleotides outside the gene matches: 4. This CDR3 is CATSVGTSSSYEQYF. The CDR3 DNA follows: TGTGCCACCAGTGTTGGGACTAGCTCCTCCTACGAGCAGTACTTC.

This chain uses TRBV2 with TRBJ1-5, with 7 positions matching TRBD1. CDR1 SNHLY and CDR2 FYNNEI come from the germline V gene. With 6 bases clipped from V and 7 bases from J, the junction kept 6 bases outside the gene matches. The CDR3 has 13 residues. The CDR3 DNA reads as TGTGCCAGCAGCCAACAGGGGAAGCAGCCCCAGCATTTT. It codes for CASSQQGKQPQHF.

CDR3 loop: CASSNTGHNEQFF. DNA of the CDR3: TGTGCCAGTAGTAACACAGGCCACAATGAGCAGTTCTTC. The chain has TRBV19 and TRBJ2-1; a possible D gene is TRBD1 (5 bases). This CDR3 region has 13 residues. Trimming took 4 bases from V and 5 from J, leaving 9 bases between them. From germline, CDR1 is LNHDA and CDR2 SQIVND (reference sequence).

The CDR3, as DNA: TGTGCCAGCAGCCCCAGAGAGGGGACAGGAAAAATCTCCTACGAGCAGTACTTC. Protein product: CASSPREGTGKISYEQYF. This chain joins TRBV9 and TRBJ2-7; 8 positions match TRBD1. CDR3 length equals 18 residues. Germline CDR1 reads SGDLS; CDR2 reads YYNGEE. V was pared by 4 bases and J by 0 bases, with 15 bases of the junction left unmatched.

The CDR3 protein is CASSQTLAGIYEQYF. CDR3 in DNA: TGTGCCAGTAGTCAGACACTAGCGGGAATCTACGAGCAGTACTTC. The V call is TRBV19, the J call TRBJ2-7; TRBD2 matches at 10 bases. The CDR3 runs 15 residues. J gave up 3 bases and V 5 bases, and 7 bases lay outside the gene matches. The germline CDR1 and CDR2 sequences are LNHDA and SQIVND (reference sequence).

The rearrangement uses TRBV24-1 and TRBJ2-7; 7 bases map to TRBD2. This CDR3 spans 14 amino acids. CDR1 and CDR2 (germline): KGHDR, SFDVKD. V shed 5 bases, J shed 9 bases, and the junction held 12 bases outside the gene matches. The CDR3 reads CATSGASGDLRQYF. The CDR3 coding sequence is TGTGCCACCAGTGGGGCTAGCGGAGACTTACGGCAGTACTTC.

The genes are TRBV7-2 and TRBJ2-7, with 7 bases matching TRBD1. This CDR3 region has 16 residues. Looked up from germline, CDR1 is SGHTA and CDR2 is FQGNSA. The V and J ends lost 4 bases and 7 bases, in that order; junction bases with no gene match: 16. CDR3 in DNA: TGTGCCAGCAGCTCCTCCTTTGGGGGACAGCCTTATGAGCAGTACTTC. As protein: CASSSSFGGQPYEQYF.

This clone was detected only a few times. The V call is TRBV24-1, the J call TRBJ2-1; 14 bases line up with TRBD2. The junction had 10 bases not matched to a gene; V was cut back by 7 bases and J by 0 bases. The CDR3 contains 19 residues. Germline V gives CDR1 KGHDR, CDR2 SFDVKD. CDR3 in amino acids: CATRNPGLAGDDSYNEQFF. CDR3 nucleotides: TGTGCCACCAGGAATCCGGGACTAGCGGGAGATGACTCCTACAATGAGCAGTTCTTC.

The chain has TRBV6-5 and TRBJ1-2; D gene unclear. Germline assignment: CDR1 MNHEY and CDR2 SVGAGI. This CDR3 has 12 residues. The V gene lost 6 bases and the J gene lost 4 bases, with 9 bases spanning the gap. CDR3 DNA: TGTGCCAGCAGATACACTTCCTATGGCTACACCTTC. Its translation is CASRYTSYGYTF.

This chain's CDR3 is CATQTGTRRGGTEAFF. CDR3 in DNA: TGTGCCACCCAGACCGGGACAAGGAGAGGGGGCACTGAAGCTTTCTTT. The rearrangement uses TRBV18 and TRBJ1-1; D might be TRBD1 (6 bases). Trimming cost V 10 bases and J 4 bases, with 25 bases left between them. Germline V gene data show CDR1 as KGHSH and CDR2 as LQKENI. CDR3 length equals 16 residues.

This clone appeared a few times. The V call is TRBV11-2, the J call TRBJ1-3; TRBD1 is a possible D gene (5 bases). V dropped 1 base and J dropped 0 bases, with 13 bases sitting between them. This CDR3 comprises 17 residues. CDR1 is SGHAT and CDR2 is FQNNGV in the germline V gene. The CDR3 spells CASSLGSGFISGNTIYF. CDR3 bases: TGTGCCAGCAGCTTAGGGTCAGGGTTCATCTCTGGAAACACCATATATTTT.

This chain joins TRBV6-1 and TRBJ1-2, with TRBD1 matching 7 bases. The CDR3 consists of 16 residues. With V trimmed by 4 bases and J by 8 bases, 16 bases remained unmatched. Looked up from germline, CDR1 is MNHNS and CDR2 is SASEGT. CDR3 amino acids: CASSARGTEAYGGYTF. The CDR3 nucleotides read TGTGCCAGCAGTGCCAGGGGGACAGAAGCTTATGGCGGCTACACCTTC.

This clone was seen a single time. Other DNA sequences within the sample encode an identical CDR3. This rearrangement joins TRBV18 to TRBJ1-1; possibly TRBD1 for D (5 bases). This CDR3 is 13 amino acids long. V was pared by 6 bases and J by 2 bases, with 10 bases between. Germline assignment: CDR1 KGHSH and CDR2 LQKENI. The CDR3: CASSVQGNTEAFF. CDR3 DNA sequence: TGTGCCAGCTCCGTTCAGGGAAACACTGAAGCTTTCTTT.

The CDR3 DNA is TGTGCCAGCAGTTCCCAGGGTACTAACTATGGCTACACCTTC. Its translation: CASSSQGTNYGYTF. The rearrangement joins TRBV2 to TRBJ1-2; tentatively, D is TRBD1 (5 bases). V was trimmed by 5 bases and J by 0 bases, leaving 10 bases between them. This CDR3 has 14 residues. Germline V gene data show CDR1 as SNHLY and CDR2 as FYNNEI.

This clone was seen more than once but under ten times. The chain is built from TRBV27 and TRBJ1-1, with TRBD1 as a possible D gene (6 bases). V was cut by 1 base and J by 4 bases, with 19 bases left in between. CDR1 and CDR2 from the germline V gene are MNHEY and SMNVEV (reference sequence). The CDR3 loop spans 17 amino acids. The CDR3 DNA is TGTGCCAGCAGTTTATTTCGTATGGCAGGGGTGCCCACTGAAGCTTTCTTT. Protein: CASSLFRMAGVPTEAFF.

V usage is TRBV24-1 and J usage is TRBJ2-7, with 7 positions matching TRBD2. CDR1 is KGHDR, CDR2 SFDVKD, per germline. V shed 3 bases and J 3 bases; nucleotides not matched to a gene: 13. The CDR3 is made up of 17 amino acids. The CDR3 here is CATSDPHRGGRSYEQYF. CDR3 DNA: TGTGCCACCAGTGATCCACACCGCGGGGGACGGAGCTACGAGCAGTACTTC.

The count of this clone is one. The gene calls are TRBV10-1 and TRBJ2-5; TRBD1 is a possible D gene (6 bases). Germline CDR1 is WNHNN and CDR2 is SYGVQD (reference sequence). The CDR3 has 13 amino acids. V was trimmed by 4 bases and J by 4 bases, leaving 10 bases between them. CDR3 sequence: CASSATGRETQYF. The CDR3 nucleotides are TGCGCCAGCAGTGCAACAGGGAGAGAGACCCAGTACTTC.

The chain carries TRBV24-1 and TRBJ1-1, with a tentative D call TRBD1 (5 bases). The germline V and J ends were trimmed by 4 bases and 9 bases, with 14 bases remaining between them. CDR1 is KGHDR and CDR2 is SFDVKD in the germline V gene. This CDR3 contains 13 residues. The CDR3: CATSDYDSSKAFF. CDR3 DNA sequence: TGTGCCACCAGTGACTATGACAGTAGCAAAGCTTTCTTT.

This sequence joins TRBV27 and TRBJ2-7, with D maybe TRBD2 (6 bases). The CDR3 spans 14 residues. The germline V gene encodes CDR1 MNHEY and CDR2 SMNVEV (reference sequence). The V end lost 6 bases, the J end lost 2 bases, and 14 bases lay between the germline ends. CDR3 region: CASRTGGGPYEQYF. As DNA, the CDR3 is TGTGCCAGCAGGACCGGGGGTGGCCCCTACGAGCAGTACTTC.

V and J are TRBV4-3 and TRBJ2-7; 8 bases align to TRBD2. V shed 0 bases and J 1 base; nucleotides not matched to a gene: 8. This CDR3 contains 17 residues. Looked up from germline, CDR1 is LGHNA and CDR2 is YSLEER. Here the CDR3 reads CASSQEGTGGLSYEQYF. CDR3 coding DNA: TGCGCCAGCAGCCAAGAAGGGACGGGAGGGTTGTCCTACGAGCAGTACTTC.

This rearrangement joins TRBV6-5 to TRBJ1-2; 9 bases line up with TRBD1. With V trimmed by 6 bases and J by 10 bases, 9 bases remained unmatched. The CDR3 totals 13 residues. Per germline, CDR1 MNHEY and CDR2 SVGAGI. The CDR3 DNA is TGTGCCAGCAGGCCCACAGGGGGCAGAGACTACACCTTC. Its protein is CASRPTGGRDYTF.

The chain combines TRBV5-1 with TRBJ2-2; 7 bases fit TRBD1. The CDR3 covers 16 residues. The germline V gene has CDR1 SGHRS and CDR2 YFSETQ. Trimming removed 6 bases from V and 7 bases from J; junction bases left unmatched: 15. The DNA for the CDR3 is TGCGCCAGCACCTTTATTGGGACAGTTCGTATCGGGGAGCTGTTTTTT. It codes for CASTFIGTVRIGELFF.

The sample holds one count of this clone. The genes are TRBV6-5 and TRBJ1-6; a weak D match, TRBD1 (6 bases). The CDR3 spans 15 residues. Germline loops: CDR1 MNHEY, CDR2 SVGAGI. V dropped 6 bases and J dropped 3 bases, with 12 bases sitting between them. CDR3 sequence reads: CASRKQGVYNSPLHF. The DNA for the CDR3 is TGTGCCAGCAGGAAACAGGGAGTCTATAATTCACCCCTCCACTTT.

V is TRBV7-9 and J is TRBJ2-1; 11 bases are a match to TRBD2. J was trimmed by 0 bases and V by 4 bases; bases with no gene match: 8. Germline V gives CDR1 SEHNR, CDR2 FQNEAQ (reference sequence). CDR3 length: 18 amino acids. CDR3 sequence (DNA): TGTGCCAGCAGCTATTTCCCTAGCGGGAGGAGCTCCTACAATGAGCAGTTCTTC. This gives the protein CASSYFPSGRSSYNEQFF.

The chain joins TRBV27 to TRBJ1-5; D gene uncertain. This CDR3 contains 16 residues. V dropped 5 bases and J dropped 0 bases, with 14 bases sitting between them. CDR1 is MNHEY, CDR2 SMNVEV, per germline (reference sequence). The CDR3 region has the DNA TGTGCCAGCAGTCAATACTGGAGGGCTAGCAATCAGCCCCAGCATTTT. It specifies CASSQYWRASNQPQHF.

The gene calls are TRBV7-8 and TRBJ1-2, with D possibly being TRBD1 (5 bases). The CDR3 has 16 residues. V lost 5 bases, J lost 1 base, and 17 bases lay in between. Germline V CDR1 and CDR2: SGHVS, FQNEAQ. CDR3 loop: CASSKVGGLLNYGYTF. The CDR3, as DNA: TGTGCCAGCAGCAAGGTCGGGGGACTCCTTAACTATGGCTACACCTTC. Drawing the rest from reference TRBV7-8 and TRBJ1-2, the complete variable domain is GAGVSQSPRYKVAKRGQDVALRCDPISGHVSLFWYQQALGQGPEFLTYFQNEAQLDKSGLPSDRFFAERPEGSVSTLKIQRTQQEDSAVYLCASSKVGGLLNYGYTFGSGTRLTVV.